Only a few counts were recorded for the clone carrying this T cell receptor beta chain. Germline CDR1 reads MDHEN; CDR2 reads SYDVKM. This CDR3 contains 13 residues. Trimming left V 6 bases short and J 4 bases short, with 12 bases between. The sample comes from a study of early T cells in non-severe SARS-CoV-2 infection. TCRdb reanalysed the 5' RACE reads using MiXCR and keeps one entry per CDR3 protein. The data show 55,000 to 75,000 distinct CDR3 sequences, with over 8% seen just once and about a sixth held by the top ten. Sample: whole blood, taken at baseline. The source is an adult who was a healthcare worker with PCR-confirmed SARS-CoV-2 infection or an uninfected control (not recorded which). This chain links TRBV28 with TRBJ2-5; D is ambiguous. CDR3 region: CASSLSIIETQYF. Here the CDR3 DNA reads TGTGCCAGCAGCCTCTCTATAATAGAGACCCAGTACTTC.